This entry concerns a single TCR beta chain. Its recognized antigen is unknown. Within one base of it there is no much larger clone, and no base qualities were kept. The source of the sample is a study of T cell responses to AZD1222 COVID-19 vaccine (dated by TCRdb to the early 2020s). For context, the study as a whole: A total of 230 to 250 trial participants underwent TCR sequencing, of whom 200 to 220 had received two doses of AZD1222 and around 25 had received two doses of the MenACWY control vaccine. Trial participants were enrolled into age subgroups of 18-55, 56-69 and 70-plus years, which contained 148, 28 and 57 TCR-sequenced participants, respectively. The paper as a whole reports these results and caveats: The whole spike protein was spanned by vaccine-associated CD4 TCRs, and dominant responses were seen in regions 160-218 and 743-854. Nearly half of unique spike-specific TCRs reportedly recognized epitopes outside regions mutated in the B.1.351 and B.1.1.7 variants. Because no day 14 peak-response samples were available, the repertoires could be characterized only after the peak T cell response. Only six or seven AZD1222 recipients were SARS-CoV-2 seropositive at baseline, limiting conclusions about previously exposed vaccinees. Participants were mostly white British and included more females than males, and it was suggested by the authors that clonal diversity may have been underestimated. After two AZD1222 doses, both the breadth and the depth of spike-specific TCRs were significantly higher than at day 0 and than in MenACWY recipients. In the small 56-69-year group, the increase in depth fell short of significance, most likely because of low power.

The CDR3 regions of human TCRbeta chains were analyzed by immunosequencing. From the authors' description of their analysis: Repertoire TCRs were checked for matches against a reference library of SARS-CoV-2-specific TCRs that had been generated using the MIRA antigen-specificity platform. Breadth was defined as the fraction of unique TCRs that were SARS-CoV-2-associated. Depth was defined as the fraction of total T cells that were SARS-CoV-2-associated. Each spike-specific TCR was assigned to its reactive spike region and to a CD4 or CD8 class using the MIRA data. Log10-transformed breadth and depth values were compared by one-way ANOVA with Sidak's multiple comparisons tests. TCRdb mirrors the immuneACCESS table, restricted to in-frame sequences. Some clones are absent from its copies; in checked studies, under half trace to an unresolved V gene, and the reason for the others is unknown. That table furnishes V, J and clone size, whereas the DNA furnished D and trimming. In this sample the table shows 88,000 or so clones, roughly 89% of which occur a single time. The top ten clonotypes cover about 5% of the sample.

CDR1 is given as SNHLY and CDR2 as FYNNEI, both from the germline V gene. The CDR3 contains 14 residues, cysteine and phenylalanine counted. Solely the CDR3 DNA is kept, with 42 bases framed from the first base. V loses 8 bases at its end and J loses 4 bases; junction bases beyond the gene matches: 7. In light of the paper, this sample's time point label describes: about 28 days (+/-7) after the second vaccine dose. AZD1222 recipients given second doses at about 4 weeks or at about 12 weeks were pooled, since spike-specific TCR depth and breadth were not found to differ between the two schedules. Vaccinee samples came from UK trials COV001 and COV002, including a single-blind randomized controlled phase 2/3 trial of AZD1222 (ChAdOx1 nCoV-19) in healthy adults. Trial participant PBMC samples were collected at day 0 and day 28 after the second dose for TCRbeta chain sequencing.

The clonotype comes from an adult who received the AZD1222 COVID-19 vaccine. The chain couples TRBV2 to TRBJ1-4; 7 central nucleotides agree with TRBD1. Specimen: peripheral blood, collected 28 days after the second AZD1222 dose. The CDR3 corresponds to CASVGTAFNEKLFF. In nucleotide form, the sequence is TGTGCCAGCGTGGGGACAGCCTTTAATGAAAAACTGTTTTTT.